This is a list of T cell receptor beta chains from one sample in a study of T cell repertoires in cytomegalovirus infection. Each CDR3 protein gets one entry after TCRdb re-called the reads with MiXCR. The data contain some 940,000 distinct CDR3 sequences, roughly a third of them singletons. The antigens for these receptors are not known. The sequencing here drew on cultured CD8+ T cells from PBMCs, taken from culture after CMV antigen stimulation. These receptors were taken from a human donor in good health (CMV status not recorded). Some clones in this sample may be carry-over from other donors' samples. CDR3s include the opening cysteine and the closing phenylalanine or tryptophan. The D gene is left open where the match is weak. Size tells how often a clone was seen (once, few, many) or the class of an expanded clone, and some rows leave it out.

CDR3aa,CDR3nt,v_gene,abundance,j_gene,d_gene
CASRGRGGYTF,TGTGCCAGCAGAGGCCGAGGGGGCTACACCTTC,TRBV2,few,TRBJ1-2,.
CASSRGGAEGYTF,TGTGCCAGCAGCCGCGGGGGGGCGGAGGGCTACACCTTC,TRBV7-2,few,TRBJ1-2,.
CASQGVQSTDTQYF,TGTGCCAGCCAGGGGGTCCAGAGCACAGATACGCAGTATTTT,TRBV7-9,few,TRBJ2-3,TRBD1
CASSPRVRREETQYF,TGTGCCAGCAGTCCCCGAGTCCGGAGGGAAGAGACCCAGTACTTC,TRBV12-3/TRBV12-4,.,TRBJ2-5,.
CASSLQGRGYTF,TGTGCCAGCAGTTTACAGGGCCGTGGCTACACCTTC,TRBV12-3/TRBV12-4,few,TRBJ1-2,.
CASSLLTGTGGWSYEQYF,TGTGCCAGCAGTTTACTTACCGGGACAGGGGGTTGGTCCTACGAGCAGTACTTC,TRBV27,.,TRBJ2-7,TRBD1
CASSSALLRTGNGNQPQHF,TGTGCCAGCAGCTCCGCCCTACTTCGGACAGGGAATGGCAATCAGCCCCAGCATTTT,TRBV7-2,many,TRBJ1-5,TRBD1
CASSQERQAGYTF,TGCGCCAGCAGCCAGGAAAGACAGGCCGGCTACACCTTC,TRBV4-1,.,TRBJ1-2,.
CASSQDRTSGSYNEQFF,TGCGCCAGCAGCCAAGATCGGACTAGCGGCTCCTACAATGAGCAGTTCTTC,TRBV4-1,.,TRBJ2-1,TRBD2
CASSGTDRGNYEQYF,TGCGCCAGCAGCGGGACGGACAGGGGGAACTACGAGCAGTACTTC,TRBV5-1,.,TRBJ2-7,TRBD1
CASSQDRSETQYF,TGTGCCAGCAGCCAGGACAGGTCGGAGACCCAGTACTTC,TRBV5-4,.,TRBJ2-5,TRBD1
CASSFSQGNAFF,TGTGCCAGCAGCTTCTCACAAGGGAACGCTTTCTTT,TRBV5-4,few,TRBJ1-1,.
CASSWTGTYEQYF,TGTGCCAGCAGTTGGACAGGGACCTACGAGCAGTACTTC,TRBV6-5,few,TRBJ2-7,TRBD1
CASSYSFQGALANYGYTF,TGTGCCAGCAGTTACTCCTTCCAGGGGGCCCTAGCTAACTATGGCTACACCTTC,TRBV6-5,few,TRBJ1-2,TRBD1
CASSPYPGQAFSSNQPQHF,TGTGCCAGCAGCCCATACCCCGGACAGGCTTTTTCGAGCAATCAGCCCCAGCATTTT,TRBV5-4,.,TRBJ1-5,TRBD1
CASSFPFGLAGNTGELFF,TGTGCCAGCAGTTTCCCGTTCGGACTAGCGGGGAACACCGGGGAGCTGTTTTTT,TRBV6-2/TRBV6-3,few,TRBJ2-2,TRBD2
CASSFLAGGGDEQFF,TGCGCCAGCAGCTTCTTGGCAGGGGGTGGCGATGAGCAGTTCTTC,TRBV5-1,once,TRBJ2-1,TRBD1
CATTDDSGTEAFF,TGTGCCACCACGGATGACAGTGGCACTGAAGCTTTCTTT,TRBV19,few,TRBJ1-1,.
CASSAWTSYTGELFF,TGTGCCAGCAGTGCATGGACTAGTTATACCGGGGAGCTGTTTTTT,TRBV6-2/TRBV6-3,.,TRBJ2-2,TRBD2
CASGLVGRDGDGYTF,TGTGCTAGTGGTTTGGTCGGACGGGACGGCGATGGCTACACCTTC,TRBV12-5,many,TRBJ1-2,.
CASSRNTGGYNEQFF,TGCGCCAGCAGCCGGAACACCGGGGGATACAATGAGCAGTTCTTC,TRBV4-3,.,TRBJ2-1,.